This TCR beta chain was recovered during a study of T cell repertoires in cytomegalovirus infection. Study-level background: Public TCR beta signatures were indicative of both CMV infection and a matching HLA type. General study points: Identification of carriers of CMV plus the relevant HLA was performed using cumulative public TCR beta family frequency. Ex vivo, HLA-C-restricted CMV-specific TCR beta clonotypes prevailed over the rest of the response.

The trim removed 4 bases at V and 4 bases at J, leaving 6 bases unmatched. Germline V gene sequence: CDR1 MDHEN, CDR2 SYDVKM. The CDR3 spans 15 residues. Each CDR3 protein is one row after TCRdb ran MiXCR on the reads. This sample carries 170,000 or so distinct CDR3 sequences, around an eighth of them seen once, and the ten largest clones take approximately 30%. This clonotype turned up a few times. The antigen is not known. The rearrangement uses TRBV28 and TRBJ1-4, with 7 bases identical to TRBD1. This clonotype originated in a human donor in good health (CMV status not recorded). Some clones in this sample may be carry-over from other donors' samples. The sample comprised PBMCs. The CDR3 bases are TGTGCCAGCAGTTCCTCGGACAGGATTAATGAAAAACTGTTTTTT. This encodes CASSSSDRINEKLFF.